This TCR beta chain was identified in a study of blood T cells in healthy people across ages. As regards this clonotype: The antigen is unknown. One end of the junction does not line up with germline, which may come from a read error.

The CDR3 is made up of 12 amino acids. Germline CDR1 reads DFQATT; CDR2 reads SNEGSKA (reference sequence). PCR was performed a second time for 7 to 11 cycles using a sample-barcoded 5' primer and a J-beta primer mix. Template switching added a 12-random-nucleotide identifier to every cDNA molecule. Every sample gave at least 2.5 million paired-end reads containing CDR3. TCRdb reprocessed the 5' RACE reads via MiXCR and lists one record per CDR3 protein. Among approximately 1.5 million distinct CDR3 sequences, 30% to 35% were seen once, and the ten largest hold roughly 10%. Whole-study results and caveats: Naive T cell percentage showed a strong correlation with TCR beta diversity. Age showed a roughly linear inverse relationship with TCR beta diversity per million T cells.

The chain employs TRBV20-1 and TRBJ1-2; no firm D call. The source material was blood. This clonotype was sampled from a woman younger than 45 in good health. CDR3 DNA: TGCAGTGCTGGTCAATTATCCAGAGGCTGCACCTTC. This gives the protein CSAGQLSRGCTF.